This record concerns one TCR beta chain sequence. It has no known antigen specificity. One base away there is no much larger clone; base qualities are not given. Libraries were constructed by the immunoSEQ multiplex PCR assay. For the multiplex PCR, a mixture combining 60 forward primers for TCR Vbeta segments and 13 reverse primers for TCR Jbeta segments was used. The CDR3 region of rearranged TCR beta genes was amplified from genomic DNA with a multiplex PCR assay. The Illumina HiSeq System was used to sequence the amplified TCR beta libraries as 87-base-pair reads. The study's processing was this. A later analysis tallied around 87 million unique TCR beta chains across the 666 repertoires, and approximately 12 million of those chains were shared by two or more donors. Raw reads were error-corrected and collapsed into unique sequences with a nearest-neighbor algorithm that merged closely related sequences to remove PCR and sequencing errors. To assign V, D and J gene segments, CDR3 sequences were aligned to IMGT reference sequences. For a sequence to be retained, at least a six-nucleotide match to both a V gene segment and a J gene segment was required. Rearrangements were called productive when the CDR3 lacked stop codons and stayed in frame with V and J; all others were non-productive. CDR3 was defined by IMGT convention, running from the second conserved V-encoded cysteine to the conserved J-encoded phenylalanine. The earlier analysis of roughly 590 of the donors excluded sequences that lacked an unambiguous match to a single V gene segment. An earlier analysis of fewer than 650 of the donors classified V segments as functional when productive rearrangements were above 56.7% and as segregating when the standard deviation between donors was above 5%. To diagnose cytomegalovirus status from the catalog of TCR beta chain sequences, a statistical classification framework was built. In a later analysis, TCR nucleotide sequences were compared against IMGT/GENE-DB human TR gene sequences so that V and J genes could be assigned. Using the TCRdist pipeline, a later analysis assigned CDR3 sequences along with most-parsimonious VDJ recombination scenarios. A later analysis defined each TCR beta chain by its CDR3 amino acid sequence plus V-gene family, and excluded reads lacking a unique V-gene family. As a way to deal with suspected cross-contamination and a sequencing artifact, a later analysis dropped over 550 nucleotide sequences that were highly shared and had low generation probability. In a later analysis, a clonal expansion index for each public chain was calculated from normalized within-repertoire ranks of inferred template counts. In a later analysis, generation probabilities were computed using a VDJ recombination model fitted to out-of-frame rearrangements, and the results were checked against IGoR. Hypergeometric tests were used in a later analysis to score TCR-TCR, TCR-HLA and TCR-CMV co-occurrence, with a repertoire-size bias correction applied to the TCR pairs. False discovery rates were estimated in a later analysis by permuting HLA or CMV assignments 20 times. In a later analysis, co-occurring TCRs were grouped with DBSCAN, and TCRdist sequence similarity was added when clustering was performed within HLA-allele-positive subsets. Co-occurrence clustering excluded repertoires with fewer than 30,000 or more than 120,000 public chains, plus five with anomalous nucleotide sharing. This immuneACCESS table, as held by TCRdb, lists in-frame sequences with V and J called but not all clones. Of the missing ones, under half trace to an unresolved V gene in checked studies; the others have no known cause. V and J calls and clone size are copied from that table; D and trimming were computed from the DNA. This sample is represented by 150,000 to 200,000 clones; roughly 80% of them were singletons. Jointly, the top ten make up about 2.4% of the sample.

The CDR3 holds 17 amino acids from the cysteine to the phenylalanine. Of the read, only the CDR3 DNA is kept; its 51 bases are in frame from base 1. Via the germline V gene, CDR1 is SGHTA and CDR2 FQGNSA. V gives up 0 bases and J gives up 2 bases, and the segment between their germline ends measures 16 bases. In total, 666 healthy bone marrow donors made up the cohort. All cohort members were sampled while nominally healthy, although unrecorded immune exposures were likely present. The donor was CMV seronegative and was included in the group of about 350 seronegative cohort members. Every donor gave a peripheral blood sample, and the peripheral blood mononuclear cells from that sample were used for TCR beta sequencing. The Qiagen DNeasy Blood Extraction Kit was used to extract genomic DNA from the blood cell samples. These data are taken from a study of cytomegalovirus exposure and HLA in healthy donors (dated by TCRdb to about 2017). Background for the entire study: An earlier analysis of more than 550 of the donors reported 276 Gb of sequence data and 95 million to 120 million unique TCR beta sequences obtained from about 180 million T cells. Roughly 300 gigabases of sequencing data and roughly 81 million unique TCR sequences made up an early release that covered over 550 HLA-typed donors. In the later analysis, no new phenotypic data were used to find candidate immune exposures; instead, reliance was placed on TCR beta sequences and their occurrence across donors. The genetic ancestry cluster associated with self-reported Caucasian donors included over 65% of the 398 genotyped donors. Alongside the repertoire data, information on donor age, sex, ethnicity and CMV serostatus was compiled. To predict cytomegalovirus infection status, the study brought together high-throughput TCR immunosequencing, statistical association of individual TCRs with disease status, and machine learning. Genome-wide SNP genotypes for about three fifths of the roughly 670 donors were used in a later genetic analysis, which treated that subset as a discovery cohort. The T cell repertoires of around 670 subjects were profiled by immunosequencing and related to cytomegalovirus serostatus. Because of strong linkage in the cohort, a handful of DR-DQ haplotypes were treated as single units for association and clustering. Besides the first cohort of about 730 subjects, a separate validation cohort made up of around 120 different subjects was used. The study aimed to test whether signatures of past pathogen exposure could be identified by cataloging public T cell receptors. The number of donors typed differed by locus, with roughly 629-640 for A, B, C, DRB1 and DQB1, roughly 550 for DQA1, approximately 570 for DPA1, and around 460 for DPB1. Among a few hundred genotyped donors of the cohort, an average of roughly 240,000 unique TCR beta nucleotide sequences were sequenced per donor, roughly 18% of them non-productive. An earlier analysis of 587 of the donors used high-throughput TCR beta sequencing to judge whether each TCR beta V gene segment behaved as functional or pseudogenic. All discovery cohort repertoires had been generated on a single sequencing platform. To study patterns of TCR occurrence, a later analysis re-analyzed previously published TCR beta repertoires from around 660 donors and added high-resolution HLA genotyping. HLA typing included class I and class II loci at four-digit resolution. Broad study findings and their caveats: The presence/absence analyses assumed that sequencing depth was roughly uniform across donors, and that assumption may not be true. A later genetic analysis associated a missense DCLRE1C variant with V-gene and J-gene trimming of TCR beta chains, and an independent cohort replicated the association. A few of the identified cytomegalovirus-associated TCR beta chains were confirmed in vitro to be specific for cytomegalovirus antigens. Only TCR beta chains were sequenced in this cohort, and the absence of alpha or paired-chain data limited detectable features. In a later analysis, the rate of TCR association differed among HLA loci, with DRB1 alleles having the most associated TCRs and HLA-C alleles having the fewest. While some public TCRs were present in many individuals, most TCR sequences turned up only very rarely across donors. A later analysis found that most CMV-associated TCR beta chains appeared HLA-restricted, with HLA associations seemingly driven largely by CMV exposure. Specific HLA alleles were associated with 15,000 to 20,000 TCR beta sequences at a false discovery rate of 0.05 in a later analysis. In an earlier analysis of some 500 of the donors, most TCR beta V segments were observed in productive rearrangements about 87% or about 30% of the time, broadly matching IMGT annotations. The authors suggested that the approach could potentially be generalized to other disease states and immunological phenotypes. Because counts were too low, fewer than 20 rarely observed V segments, including chromosome 9 orphons, were excluded from the earlier analysis of 500 to 700 of the donors. A later analysis found that HLA-associated TCR beta chains were more clonally expanded and had lower generation probabilities than equally common non-associated chains. In a later genetic analysis, fewer N-insertions in productive TCRs were reported among donors in an Asian-associated ancestry cluster than the roughly 670-donor mean. According to a later analysis, parvovirus B19, influenza, CMV and Epstein-Barr virus appeared linked to several top co-occurrence clusters. HLA typing was unavailable for some donors at each locus, so association tests used only the typed subset. CMV serostatus was the only immune exposure information available for the cohort. A total of 164 TCR beta chains were listed by the study as associated with cytomegalovirus. Cytomegalovirus status was reported to be diagnosed by the classifier with high specificity and sensitivity in both the original and validation cohorts. A further reported finding was that TCR beta sequences accurately predicted the HLA-A and HLA-B alleles for most subjects in the first cohort. A cluster of highly shared sequence variants was judged likely to represent a technical artifact of the sequencing pipeline. Correlated functional status among segregating V segments might reflect linkage disequilibrium, but an unknown experimental factor could not be ruled out. When HLA alleles, especially DR and DQ, strongly co-occurred, attributing TCR associations to individual alleles was difficult. Some IMGT-functional V segments, including TRBV6-2 and TRBV6-3, could not be distinguished by the 87-base-pair reads and were therefore excluded.

Recombination connected TRBV7-2 to TRBJ1-1, with a tentative D gene TRBD1 over 5 matching bases. The sample comprised PBMCs. The receptor's source is a male donor in good health and CMV-seronegative. The DNA sequence is as follows: TGTGCCAGCAGCTTAGCCACAGGAGGGCATGTTAACACTGAAGCTTTCTTT. Translated, it reads CASSLATGGHVNTEAFF.